These T cell receptor beta chains were read from a single sample in a study of blood T cell repertoires in COVID-19. TCRdb's copy holds only in-frame clones and misses some; the assay was immunoSEQ multiplex PCR. The data hold about 100,000 clones, with about 90% observed a single time. Sequences were obtained from peripheral blood. The receptor source for this set is a man aged 30-40 years in a cohort sampled during active COVID-19. Each CDR3 is given with its conserved first and last residue. Fields, in order: D gene, clone size, V gene, J gene, CDR3 DNA, CDR3 protein. D genes are given only for firm matches. Rows may omit the clone size; those that give it use once, few, many or a size class.

TRBD2,NA,TRBV6-2/TRBV6-3,TRBJ2-3,TGTGCCAGCAGTTACAACCCGAGGGGCGGGGGGAGGACAGATACGCAGTATTTT,CASSYNPRGGGRTDTQYF
NA,NA,TRBV18,TRBJ1-5,TGTGCCAGCTCACCCCGCGAGGCGACAGATAGCAATCAGCCCCAGCATTTT,CASSPREATDSNQPQHF
TRBD2,NA,TRBV13,TRBJ2-1,TGTGCCAGCAGCCCATCCCCGACTAGCGGGGGGGCGGTCAATGAGCAGTTCTTC,CASSPSPTSGGAVNEQFF
TRBD1,NA,TRBV6-5,TRBJ1-5,TGTGCCAGCAGTTACGGGACAGGTAATCAGCCCCAGCATTTT,CASSYGTGNQPQHF
NA,NA,TRBV14,TRBJ2-3,TGTGCCAGCAGCCAAGATCGGGGATTAACGCAGTATTTT,CASSQDRGLTQYF
NA,once,TRBV28,TRBJ2-7,TGTGCCAGCAACACACGTGGAGCGTCCTACGAGCAGTACTTC,CASNTRGASYEQYF
TRBD2,NA,TRBV7-2,TRBJ2-5,TGTGCCAGCAGCAGATTTGGGGGGGGGACCCAAGAGACCCAGTACTTC,CASSRFGGGTQETQYF
NA,NA,TRBV3-1/TRBV3-2,TRBJ2-7,TGTGCCAGCAGCCAGGGGCGGTCCAACTACGAGCAGTACTTC,CASSQGRSNYEQYF
NA,NA,TRBV27,TRBJ2-5,TGTGCCAGCAGTCCCTTTTTTGGGACTGGAGGTGTTGAGTACTTC,CASSPFFGTGGVEYF
TRBD1,NA,TRBV6-1,TRBJ2-5,TGTGCCAGCAGTGAATTCTGGAGACAGGGGTCTGCGTACTTC,CASSEFWRQGSAYF
NA,once,TRBV30,TRBJ2-7,TGTGCCTGGGGGGCGGGGGACAGGATCGTGTACGAGCAGTACTTC,CAWGAGDRIVYEQYF
NA,NA,TRBV5-5,TRBJ1-5,TGTGCCAGCAGCTTGGAAGGCTCACCGACAAATCAGCCCCAGCATTTT,CASSLEGSPTNQPQHF
TRBD1,NA,TRBV19,TRBJ2-7,TGTGCCAGTAGTATAGGGGACCCCAGGACAGGGGTATCCTACGAGCAGTACTTC,CASSIGDPRTGVSYEQYF
NA,NA,TRBV11-3,TRBJ2-2,TGTGCCAGCAGACCAGGGGCGAAGAACACCGGGGAGCTGTTTTTT,CASRPGAKNTGELFF
NA,NA,TRBV19,TRBJ1-5,TGTGCCAGTAGCTCTCATCGGGACAAATCTCAGCCCCAGCATTTT,CASSSHRDKSQPQHF
TRBD2,NA,TRBV7-9,TRBJ2-5,TGTGCCAGCAGCCAACTAGCGGGGGGTGAGACCCAGTACTTC,CASSQLAGGETQYF
TRBD1,NA,TRBV11-2,TRBJ2-3,TGTGCCAGCAGCTCCGTCCGGGACAGGGCCATAGATACGCAGTATTTT,CASSSVRDRAIDTQYF
TRBD1,NA,TRBV24-1,TRBJ1-5,TGTGCCACCGGACAGGGCAATAATCAGCCCCAGCATTTT,CATGQGNNQPQHF
NA,once,TRBV6-5,TRBJ1-5,TGTGCCAGCAGTTGGGGTAGGGGCCAGCCCCAGCATTTT,CASSWGRGQPQHF